These 10 T cell receptor beta chains were sequenced from one sample in a study of T cells of healthy individuals (dated by TCRdb to the late 2010s). The library was produced with 5' RACE. Sequencer: Illumina MiSeq. TCRdb's own reprocessing of the public reads used fastp at Q25 and MiXCR and kept productive beta chains. All rows with the same CDR3 protein become a single entry with the most common DNA and genes. This sample has around 63,000 distinct CDR3 sequences in its table, and around 15% of those were observed once. The ten most abundant clones make up about 4.3% of the sample. The receptors come from a human donor in good health.

A few counts support this clonotype. V usage is TRBV2 and J usage is TRBJ1-6, with 10 bases aligning to TRBD1. This CDR3 has 15 residues. V shed 2 bases, J shed 17 bases, and the junction held 12 bases outside the gene matches. Germline V gene data show CDR1 as SNHLY and CDR2 as FYNNEI. In nucleotides, the CDR3 is TGTGCCAGCAGTGAATATAAGAGTGGGACAGGGGCCGTCCACTTT. Residues: CASSEYKSGTGAVHF.

This clonotype was observed many times. The chain links TRBV5-4 to TRBJ2-7; D is possibly TRBD1 (5 bases). With 7 bases removed from V and 4 bases from J, the gap between germline ends came to 12 bases. Looked up from germline, CDR1 is SGHNT and CDR2 is YYREEE (reference sequence). The CDR3 extends over 12 amino acids. Written as DNA, the CDR3 is TGTGCCAGCTCCTTGGACAAGTACGAGCAGTACTTC. It specifies CASSLDKYEQYF.

This clonotype was detected many times. The chain is built from TRBV21-1 and TRBJ2-2. TRBV21-1 is reported as a pseudogene. CDR3 length: 12 residues. CDR3 residues: CASSLLTGELFF. CDR3 nucleotides: TGTGCCAGCAGCCTTCTTACCGGGGAGCTGTTTTTT.

This clonotype was seen a few times. The rearrangement joins TRBV28 to TRBJ1-1; D is unclear. Per germline, CDR1 MDHEN and CDR2 SYDVKM. The CDR3 is 12 residues long. V dropped 10 bases and J dropped 6 bases, with 15 bases sitting between them. The CDR3 nucleotides are TGTGCCATCAAAGGTGGAATCGCTGAAGCTTTCTTT. It encodes CAIKGGIAEAFF.

This clonotype was found many times. The chain links TRBV3-1 to TRBJ1-5; maybe TRBD1 (6 bases). Germline V gene lookup returns CDR1 LGHDT and CDR2 YNNKEL (reference sequence). Between the trimmed V and J ends, which lost 6 bases and 3 bases, there was a span of 12 bases. This CDR3 region has 14 residues. CDR3 bases: TGTGCCAGCAGTCAAACAGGGCCCAATCAGCCCCAGCATTTT. It translates to CASSQTGPNQPQHF.

In its sample, this clonotype was seen a few times. The CDR3 DNA is TGCGCCAGCAGCCAGCTCAGGGGTAGGAATGAGCAGTTCTTC. As protein: CASSQLRGRNEQFF. V usage is TRBV4-1 and J usage is TRBJ2-1; TRBD1 might be the D (6 bases). V lost 3 bases and J lost 7, with 13 bases in between. Per germline, CDR1 MGHRA and CDR2 YSYEKL. The length of the CDR3 is 14 residues.

This clonotype was counted between two and nine times. The genes are TRBV6-6 and TRBJ2-1; D uncertain. V lost 2 bases and J 13 bases, leaving 12 bases between the germline ends. Per the germline V gene, CDR1 is MNHNY and CDR2 is SVGAGI (reference sequence). The CDR3 has 12 amino acids. CDR3 bases: TGTGCCAGCAGTTACGAGGCCGTAGCCCAGTTCTTC. Translation gives CASSYEAVAQFF.

This clonotype was found a few times. The chain carries TRBV2 and TRBJ1-6; the D is unclear. V was cut by 4 bases and J by 4 bases, with 8 bases left in between. The CDR3 covers 14 residues. Looked up from germline, CDR1 is SNHLY and CDR2 is FYNNEI. Written as DNA, the CDR3 is TGTGCCAGCAGTGTATTACAGTATAATTCACCCCTCCACTTT. Amino acid sequence: CASSVLQYNSPLHF.

V usage is TRBV11-2 and J usage is TRBJ1-3, with 8 bases fitting TRBD1. The CDR3 spans 19 residues. The germline V gene encodes CDR1 SGHAT and CDR2 FQNNGV. V lost 5 bases and J lost 0; bases outside the gene matches: 15. The CDR3 nucleotides read TGTGCCAGCAGCCAAGGACAGGGCCACTTTTCGCGCTCTGGAAACACCATATATTTT. It is translated as CASSQGQGHFSRSGNTIYF.

Here the CDR3 DNA reads TGTGCCAGCAGCTTGGACAGGGGGACCTACGAGCAGTACTTC. Translated, it gives CASSLDRGTYEQYF. The chain employs TRBV7-9 and TRBJ2-7; TRBD1 matches at 10 bases. Losses at the gene ends were 3 bases for V and 2 bases for J; bases not matched to a gene: 1. The V gene's germline CDR1 is SEHNR and CDR2 FQNEAQ (reference sequence). CDR3 length equals 14 residues.